This record looks at one T cell receptor (beta chain) sequence and its context. In the authors' methods: It was from reference gene primer amplification that nucleated cell counts were estimated. This table comes from immunoSEQ multiplex PCR, and its TCRdb copy is limited to in-frame clones, with some not included. That table is the source of V, J and clone size, and D and trimming were worked out from the DNA. The repertoire includes over 250,000 clones, under 90% of them detected once, and roughly 4% sits in the top ten. The record originates from a study of blood T cell repertoires in COVID-19. About the research overall: Samples representing acute and convalescent COVID-19 were sourced from the United States, Italy and Spain. From T cells, B-cell-depleted T cells, or PBMCs came the material, which was cDNA or gDNA.

Across about two dozen US areas, participants ranged in age from about 18 to 90 years. Germline CDR1 and CDR2: WNHNN and SYGVQD (reference sequence). This CDR3 has 17 amino acids. With V trimmed by 2 bases and J by 3 bases, 7 bases remained unmatched. Sequences were obtained from PBMCs or T cells enriched from blood (not recorded which). The TCR sequence derives from a man younger than 45 with acute COVID-19. V and J are TRBV10-1 and TRBJ2-1; 10 nucleotides agree with TRBD2. CDR3: CASSEGPSGGLYNEQFF. The CDR3 bases are TGCGCCAGCAGTGAGGGGCCTAGCGGGGGACTCTACAATGAGCAGTTCTTC.